This TCR beta chain was retrieved from a study of response to subunit inactivated influenza vaccine. Study-level points and caveats: The authors offered the suggestion that each seasonal influenza vaccination recruits few new T cells.

The CDR3 runs to 14 residues. V lost 3 bases, J lost 4 bases, and 15 bases lay in between. Germline CDR1 DFQATT, CDR2 SNEGSKA (reference sequence). This clonotype was detected ten times or more. The antigen is unknown. Using its own MiXCR run on the RT-PCR reads, TCRdb lists one record per CDR3 protein. The data show around 500,000 distinct CDR3 sequences, approximately 11% seen once. This sequence originates from a man between 50 and 59 years old who received an inactivated influenza vaccine. The chain combines TRBV20-1 with TRBJ1-1; tentatively, D is TRBD1 (6 bases). The material was PBMCs from blood, obtained around seven weeks after vaccination. The CDR3 DNA reads as TGCAGTGCTAGTCACCCCAGGGGTGCCACTGAAGCTTTCTTT. Protein: CSASHPRGATEAFF.